Below, one T cell receptor beta chain is given with its context. This CDR3 is built from 14 residues. Germline CDR1 reads MNHEY; CDR2 reads SMNVEV (reference sequence). Trimming removed 6 bases at V and 0 bases at J, with 11 bases between. TCRdb's copy holds only in-frame clones and misses some; the assay was immunoSEQ multiplex PCR. Of 99,000 or so clones in the sample, nearly 90% were seen once. As for time point: after dendritic cell vaccination, including at tumor progression/relapse. PBMC sampling occurred before vaccination, two weeks after the third dose, and at progression. The sample comes from a study of glioma-infiltrating T cells after dendritic cell vaccination. About the study: At biweekly intervals, patients got three intradermal dendritic cell vaccine injections.

This TCR was sampled from a human donor with glioblastoma. The genes are TRBV27 and TRBJ1-1, with a possible D match to TRBD1 (5 bases). The material was blood, obtained after dendritic cell vaccination. The CDR3 region is CASSPGGVNTEAFF. CDR3 coding DNA: TGTGCCAGCAGCCCCGGAGGGGTGAACACTGAAGCTTTCTTT.